These 21 T cell receptor beta chains came from one sample sequenced in a study of regulatory T cells in long-lasting Graves disease. In building TCR beta libraries, iRepertoire HTBI primers were used together with Arm-PCR of CDR3 regions. TCRdb re-derived calls from the multiplex PCR reads in MiXCR, one entry per CDR3 protein. The sample includes 450,000 to 600,000 distinct CDR3 sequences, roughly 14% of them seen just once. The time point is: newly diagnosed GD, antithyroid drugs for less than 3 months. PBMC-extracted RNA yielded the TCR library. This sample also belongs to another study, concerning T cells in Graves' hyperthyroidism and ophthalmopathy.

Sequenced material: peripheral blood mononuclear cells (PBMCs), taken at new diagnosis, from a patient treated with antithyroid drugs. These receptors were collected from a man aged 25-45 years with Graves disease.

A few counts support this clonotype. The DNA of the CDR3 is TGTGCCAGCAGCCGTCTGGTGGGCTCCTACAATGAGCAGTTCTTC. Translating gives CASSRLVGSYNEQFF. The V call is TRBV14, the J call TRBJ2-1; D gene ambiguous. The V gene lost 4 bases and the J gene lost 0 bases, with 10 bases spanning the gap. The CDR3 is 15 residues long. Per the germline V gene, CDR1 is SGHDN and CDR2 is FVKESK.

There are many counts of this clonotype. The chain combines TRBV20-1 with TRBJ2-7; 7 bases map to TRBD1. The ends lost 6 bases at V and 3 bases at J; junction bases unmatched: 5. This CDR3 has 12 amino acids. Per germline, CDR1 DFQATT and CDR2 SNEGSKA (reference sequence). The CDR3 coding sequence is TGCAGTGCACGGGACAGCCTCTACGAGCAGTACTTC. It codes for CSARDSLYEQYF.

A word on this clonotype: A much larger clone lies one base from this, so it may be a read error. The CDR3 here is CAISAREVPGEQFF. DNA of the CDR3: TGTGCCATCAGTGCACGGGAGGTCCCGGGAGAGCAGTTCTTC. The chain combines TRBV10-3 with TRBJ2-1; 7 bases fit TRBD2. Trimming removed 4 bases from V and 10 bases from J; junction bases left unmatched: 10. Per germline, CDR1 ENHRY and CDR2 SYGVKD. This CDR3 spans 14 amino acids.

This clonotype was seen many times. The rearrangement joins TRBV12-3 or TRBV12-4 to TRBJ1-2, with no clear D. Trimming removed 1 base at V and 6 bases at J, with 9 bases between. CDR3 size: 13 residues. CDR3 region: CASSLEGVNGYTF. The CDR3 bases are TGTGCCAGCAGTTTAGAGGGAGTTAATGGCTACACCTTC.

This clonotype was counted at least ten times. The chain uses TRBV6-5 and TRBJ2-7, with TRBD1 matching over 10 bases. Germline CDR1 and CDR2: MNHEY and SVGAGI. Losses at the gene ends were 1 base for V and 4 bases for J; bases not matched to a gene: 13. This CDR3 contains 18 residues. Here the CDR3 DNA reads TGTGCCAGCAGTTACTTAGGGACAGGGGAGGGAAAGGCATACGAGCAGTACTTC. Its protein product is CASSYLGTGEGKAYEQYF.

This sequence joins TRBV25-1 and TRBJ1-4, with 7 nucleotides matching TRBD1. The CDR3 spans 14 residues. The ends lost 4 bases at V and 7 bases at J; junction bases unmatched: 6. Looked up from germline, CDR1 is MGHDK and CDR2 is SYGVNS. The DNA of the CDR3 is TGTGCCAGCAGTGTCGGGACAGTAATTGAAAAACTGTTTTTT. This codes for CASSVGTVIEKLFF.

This clonotype was seen at least ten times. The V and J genes are TRBV20-1 and TRBJ2-7; 8 nucleotides match TRBD2. Per the germline V gene, CDR1 is DFQATT and CDR2 is SNEGSKA (reference sequence). CDR3 length: 14 residues. V dropped 2 bases and J dropped 3; count of bases not matched to a gene: 6. The CDR3 sequence: CSARLSGGFYEQYF. CDR3 nucleotides: TGCAGTGCTAGACTCAGCGGGGGCTTCTACGAGCAGTACTTC.

The chain uses TRBV29-1 and TRBJ2-1; 7 bases map to TRBD2. CDR1 is SQVTM and CDR2 is ANQGSEA in the germline V gene. J gave up 10 bases and V 4 bases, and 4 bases lay outside the gene matches. The CDR3 loop spans 11 amino acids. Here the CDR3 reads CSVGLADEQFF. The DNA for the CDR3 is TGCAGCGTTGGGCTAGCGGACGAGCAGTTCTTC.

The table lists this clonotype with many counts. This sequence joins TRBV6-2 or TRBV6-3 and TRBJ2-3; 13 nucleotides agree with TRBD2. CDR3 length equals 18 residues. The V gene end was trimmed by 2 bases and the J gene end by 4 bases; junction bases not matched to a gene: 9. The germline CDR1 and CDR2 sequences are MNHEY and SVGEGT. This chain's CDR3 is CASSYGGLAGRLADTQYF. The CDR3 bases are TGTGCCAGCAGTTACGGGGGACTAGCGGGAAGGCTCGCAGATACGCAGTATTTT.

This clonotype was seen more than once but under ten times. The rearrangement joins TRBV30 to TRBJ1-1; TRBD1 is a possible D gene (5 bases). Germline V gene lookup returns CDR1 GTSNPN and CDR2 SVGIG (reference sequence). Trimming shortened V by 1 base and J by 0 bases, and 12 bases separated the two germline ends. The CDR3 is made up of 15 amino acids. The CDR3 is CAWSGGIGLNTEAFF. For the CDR3, the DNA is TGTGCCTGGAGTGGGGGGATTGGACTGAACACTGAAGCTTTCTTT.

This clonotype was counted at least ten times. The chain uses TRBV12-3 or TRBV12-4 and TRBJ2-2; D unclear. The V end lost 7 bases, the J end lost 2 bases, and 11 bases lay between the germline ends. The CDR3 length is 14 residues. CDR3 loop: CASTTSRNTGELFF. CDR3 nucleotide sequence: TGTGCCAGCACTACCAGCAGAAACACCGGGGAGCTGTTTTTT.

Ten or more counts support this clonotype. The rearrangement uses TRBV27 and TRBJ1-1; no definite D call. V shed 3 bases and J shed 3 bases, with 8 bases lying between them. The CDR3 is made up of 13 amino acids. Germline CDR1 MNHEY, CDR2 SMNVEV (reference sequence). The chain's CDR3 is CASSFEGYTEAFF. CDR3 nucleotides: TGTGCCAGCAGTTTCGAGGGATACACTGAAGCTTTCTTT.

A remark on this clonotype: A much larger clone is a single base away; this may be a read error. J is TRBJ1-2 and V is TRBV30; no reliable D call. Looked up from germline, CDR1 is GTSNPN and CDR2 is SVGIG (reference sequence). CDR3 length equals 14 residues. The CDR3 bases are TGTGCCTGGAATATGGACTCCACCGGCTATGGCCACACCTTC. This gives the protein CAWNMDSTGYGHTF.

The sample holds many counts of this clonotype. The V and J genes are TRBV4-1 and TRBJ2-1; a possible D gene is TRBD1 (6 bases). Germline loops: CDR1 MGHRA, CDR2 YSYEKL. This CDR3 contains 14 residues. Trimming removed 1 base from V and 6 bases from J, with 10 bases in between. CDR3 bases: TGCGCCAGCAGCCAAGGGGCAGGGGTCAATGAGCAGTTCTTC. Translating it yields CASSQGAGVNEQFF.

V usage is TRBV15 and J usage is TRBJ1-5; D is unresolved. CDR1 is LNHNV and CDR2 is YYDKDF in the germline V gene (reference sequence). CDR3 size: 15 residues. Trimming removed 0 bases at V and 0 bases at J, with 6 bases between. The CDR3 nucleotides read TGTGCCACCAGCAGAGAGACGGTTAGCAATCAGCCCCAGCATTTT. Protein product: CATSRETVSNQPQHF.

This clonotype was picked up many times. The rearrangement joins TRBV19 to TRBJ1-5; D might be TRBD1 (6 bases). Germline V gene data show CDR1 as LNHDA and CDR2 as SQIVND (reference sequence). Trimming shortened V by 1 base and J by 7 bases, and 11 bases separated the two germline ends. The CDR3 sequence is 14 residues long. The CDR3 sequence is CASSIAGARQPQHF. CDR3 nucleotide sequence: TGTGCCAGTAGTATAGCGGGGGCAAGACAGCCCCAGCATTTT.

This clonotype has ten or more counts. CDR3 amino acids: CASSRDKDEQYF. The CDR3 nucleotides read TGTGCCAGCAGTAGGGACAAAGACGAGCAGTACTTC. The chain recombines TRBV12-3 or TRBV12-4 with TRBJ2-7; TRBD1 might be the D (6 bases). V gave up 5 bases and J gave up 5 bases, with 10 bases separating them. The CDR3 sequence is 12 residues long.

As concerns this clonotype: A clone one base away is much larger, so this may be a read error. The chain has TRBV5-1 and TRBJ2-7; D call uncertain. V gave up 0 bases and J gave up 2 bases, with 6 bases separating them. CDR1 and CDR2 (germline): SGHRS, YFSETQ. The CDR3 has 13 amino acids. This CDR3 reads CASSLGHPYEQYF. CDR3 nucleotide sequence: TGCGCCAGCAGCTTGGGACACCCCTACGAGCAGTACTTC. The entire variable domain, with the rest obtained from reference TRBV5-1 and TRBJ2-7, is as follows: KAGVTQTPRYLIKTRGQQVTLSCSPISGHRSVSWYQQTPGQGLQFLFEYFSETQRNKGNFPGRFSGRQFSNSRSEMNVSTLELGDSALYLCASSLGHPYEQYFGPGTRLTVT.

As DNA, the CDR3 is TGTGCCAGCAGTTTATGGGGGAATTTGGGAGATACGCAGTATTTT. This sequence encodes CASSLWGNLGDTQYF. This chain uses TRBV27 with TRBJ2-3, with D possibly being TRBD1 or TRBD2 (5 bases each). Trimming left V 1 base short and J 5 bases short, with 13 bases between. The CDR3 runs 15 residues. CDR1 is MNHEY, CDR2 SMNVEV, per germline (reference sequence).

This clonotype has a count of ten or more. CDR3 coding DNA: TGTGCCAGCAGGCTGGACAGGCGCACAGATACGCAGTATTTT. Its protein product is CASRLDRRTDTQYF. V and J are TRBV2 and TRBJ2-3; TRBD1 aligns across 7 bases. CDR1 SNHLY and CDR2 FYNNEI come from the germline V gene. The CDR3 loop spans 14 amino acids. With 6 bases clipped from V and 1 base from J, the junction kept 4 bases outside the gene matches.

This clonotype was detected ten times or more. This chain uses TRBV5-1 with TRBJ2-3; TRBD2 agrees at 10 bases. V lost 3 bases and J lost 5; bases outside the gene matches: 0. The CDR3 runs 13 residues. Germline CDR1 and CDR2: SGHRS and YFSETQ. CDR3 sequence reads: CASSSSGRDTQYF. CDR3 nucleotides: TGCGCCAGCAGCTCTAGCGGGAGAGATACGCAGTATTTT.